Listed here are 2 T cell receptor beta chains from one sample, sequenced in a study of blood T cell repertoires in COVID-19. The table came from immunoSEQ multiplex PCR; TCRdb's copy has only in-frame clones and leaves some out. The data show 390,000 or so clones, roughly nine tenths seen once. Sequencing was performed on peripheral blood. The receptors shown here come from a woman in her 30s with COVID-19, enrolled during active disease.

This rearrangement joins TRBV2 to TRBJ1-1; D possibly corresponds to TRBD1 (5 bases). CDR3 size: 15 residues. Germline loops: CDR1 SNHLY, CDR2 FYNNEI. V was shortened by 5 bases and J by 5 bases, with 18 bases between the two germline ends. Written as DNA, the CDR3 is TGTGCCAGCAGTAACAGCCGTGGCAGGGCGACTGAAGCTTTCTTT. This translates into CASSNSRGRATEAFF.

V is TRBV5-1 and J is TRBJ1-1, with D perhaps TRBD1 (5 bases). CDR3 length: 14 residues. Per germline, CDR1 SGHRS and CDR2 YFSETQ. Trimming stripped 0 bases from V and 1 base from J, with 7 bases between. For the CDR3, the DNA is TGCGCCAGCAGCTTGGAGGGGAAGAACACTGAAGCTTTCTTT. This sequence encodes CASSLEGKNTEAFF. The full variable domain, in which reference TRBV5-1 and TRBJ1-1 provide the parts outside the CDR3, is KAGVTQTPRYLIKTRGQQVTLSCSPISGHRSVSWYQQTPGQGLQFLFEYFSETQRNKGNFPGRFSGRQFSNSRSEMNVSTLELGDSALYLCASSLEGKNTEAFFGQGTRLTVV.